This T cell receptor (beta chain) was found in a study of blood T cell repertoires in COVID-19. Study at large: Samples of COVID-19 (acute and convalescent) were obtained from the United States, Italy and Spain. PBMCs, B-cell-depleted T cells, or T cells were the source of the cDNA or gDNA that made up the material.

Under the authors' procedure: Reference gene primers were amplified, and this amplification served to estimate nucleated cell counts. Assay used: immunoSEQ multiplex PCR; TCRdb lists only in-frame clones, some missing. The DNA gave D and trimming, while V, J and clone size come from that table. The sample includes approximately 300,000 clones, approximately 90% of them seen just once. Germline-derived CDR1 and CDR2 are SGHTA and FQGNSA. Trimming stripped 6 bases from V and 7 bases from J, with 10 bases between. The CDR3 is 12 residues long. The origin of this receptor is a woman aged 45-59 years with active or convalescent COVID-19. The chain combines TRBV7-2 with TRBJ1-5; D is unclear. Sequencing input: peripheral blood. CDR3 nucleotide sequence: TGTGCCAGCAGTTCGACGGGGCAGCCCCAGCATTTT. Protein product: CASSSTGQPQHF. The variable domain in full, with the rest retrieved from reference TRBV7-2 and TRBJ1-5, is GAGVSQSPSNKVTEKGKDVELRCDPISGHTALYWYRQSLGQGLEFLIYFQGNSAPDKSGLPSDRFSAERTGGSVSTLTIQRTQQEDSAVYLCASSSTGQPQHFGDGTRLSIL.